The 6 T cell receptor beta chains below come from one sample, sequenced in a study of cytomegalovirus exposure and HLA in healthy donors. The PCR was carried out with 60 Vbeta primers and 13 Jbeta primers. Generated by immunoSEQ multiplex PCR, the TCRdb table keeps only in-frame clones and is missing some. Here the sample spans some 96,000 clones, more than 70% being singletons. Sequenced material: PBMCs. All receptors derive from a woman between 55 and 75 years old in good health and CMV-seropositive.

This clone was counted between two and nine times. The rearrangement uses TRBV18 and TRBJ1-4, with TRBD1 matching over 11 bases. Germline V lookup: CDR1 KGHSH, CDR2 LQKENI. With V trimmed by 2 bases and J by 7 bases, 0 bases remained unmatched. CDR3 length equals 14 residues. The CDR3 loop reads CASSPGTGGEKLFF. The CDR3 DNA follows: TGTGCCAGCTCACCAGGGACAGGGGGTGAAAAACTGTTTTTT.

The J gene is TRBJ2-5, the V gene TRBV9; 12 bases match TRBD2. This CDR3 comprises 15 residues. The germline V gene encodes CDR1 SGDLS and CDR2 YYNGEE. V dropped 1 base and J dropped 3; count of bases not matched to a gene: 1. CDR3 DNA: TGTGCCAGCAGCGTACTAGCGGGAGGGGAAGAGACCCAGTACTTC. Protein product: CASSVLAGGEETQYF. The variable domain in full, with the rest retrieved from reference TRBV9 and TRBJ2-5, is DSGVTQTPKHLITATGQRVTLRCSPRSGDLSVYWYQQSLDQGLQFLIQYYNGEERAKGNILERFSAQQFPDLHSELNLSSLELGDSALYFCASSVLAGGEETQYFGPGTRLLVL.

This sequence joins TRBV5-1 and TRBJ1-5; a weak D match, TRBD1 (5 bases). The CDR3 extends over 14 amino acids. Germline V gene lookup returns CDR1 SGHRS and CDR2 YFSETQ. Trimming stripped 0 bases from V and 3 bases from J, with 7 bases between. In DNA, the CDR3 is TGCGCCAGCAGCTTGGAAGGGGCCAATCAGCCCCAGCATTTT. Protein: CASSLEGANQPQHF.

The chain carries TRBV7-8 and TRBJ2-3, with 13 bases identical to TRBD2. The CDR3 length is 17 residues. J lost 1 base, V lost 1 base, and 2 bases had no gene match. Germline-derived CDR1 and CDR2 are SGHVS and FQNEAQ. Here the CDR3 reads CASSLGLAGGGTDTQYF. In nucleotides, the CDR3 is TGTGCCAGCAGCTTAGGACTAGCGGGAGGTGGCACAGATACGCAGTATTTT.

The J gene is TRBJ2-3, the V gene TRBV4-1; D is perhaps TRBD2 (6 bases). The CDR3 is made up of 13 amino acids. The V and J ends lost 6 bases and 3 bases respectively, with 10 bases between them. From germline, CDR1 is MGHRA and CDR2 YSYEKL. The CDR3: CASRQEGTDTQYF. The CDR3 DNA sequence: TGCGCCAGCAGGCAGGAGGGGACAGATACGCAGTATTTT.

The chain's CDR3 is CAWNIAGGLGEQFF. In DNA form, the CDR3 reads TGTGCCTGGAACATAGCGGGAGGGCTGGGTGAGCAGTTCTTC. The chain carries TRBV30 and TRBJ2-1; 11 bases map to TRBD2. Germline CDR1 reads GTSNPN; CDR2 reads SVGIG (reference sequence). Trimming cost V 4 bases and J 9 bases; bases outside gene matches: 8. CDR3 length: 14 amino acids.